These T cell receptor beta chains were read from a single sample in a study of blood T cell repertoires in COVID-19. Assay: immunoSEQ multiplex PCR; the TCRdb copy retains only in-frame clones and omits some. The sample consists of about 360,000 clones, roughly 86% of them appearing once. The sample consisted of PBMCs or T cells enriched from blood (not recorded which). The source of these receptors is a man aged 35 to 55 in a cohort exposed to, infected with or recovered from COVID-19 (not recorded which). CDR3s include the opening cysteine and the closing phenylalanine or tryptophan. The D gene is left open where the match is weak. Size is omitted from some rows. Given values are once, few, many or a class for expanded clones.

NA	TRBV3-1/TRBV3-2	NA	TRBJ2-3	TGTGCCAGCAGCCTCCAGACTGGAGGCAAAGATACGCAGTATTTT	CASSLQTGGKDTQYF
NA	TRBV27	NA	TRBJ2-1	TGTGCCAGCAGTTTCCAAAGCGGTTACTCCTACAATGAGCAGTTCTTC	CASSFQSGYSYNEQFF
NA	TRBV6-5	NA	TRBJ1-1	TGTGCCAGCAGTTACCATGGACTTATGAACACTGAAGCTTTCTTT	CASSYHGLMNTEAFF
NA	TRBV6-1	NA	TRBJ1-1	TGTGCCAGCAGTGAAGGGCAGATGTGGAACACTGAAGCTTTCTTT	CASSEGQMWNTEAFF
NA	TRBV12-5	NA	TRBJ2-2	TGTGCTAGCTGTAGAGCGGGTCTCGGGGAGCTGTTTTTT	CASCRAGLGELFF
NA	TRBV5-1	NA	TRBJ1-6	TGCGCCAGCAGCTTGGGACCGCCAGGGTTTTCCGCCAACTATAATTCACCCCTCCACTTT	CASSLGPPGFSANYNSPLHF
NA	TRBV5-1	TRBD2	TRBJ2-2	TGCGCCAGCAGCTTACCTAGCGGAAACACCGGGGAGCTGTTTTTT	CASSLPSGNTGELFF
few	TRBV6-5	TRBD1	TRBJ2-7	TGTGCCAGCAGCCGAGGACAGGGTATTGTCTACGAGCAGTACTTC	CASSRGQGIVYEQYF
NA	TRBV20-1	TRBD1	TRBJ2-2	TGCAGTGCTAGTTCCGGGACAGGGGGCAACACCGGGGAGCTGTTTTTT	CSASSGTGGNTGELFF
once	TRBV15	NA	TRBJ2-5	TGTGCCACCAGCAGAGCCCACGGAGGGACTCCCGGGGCAGAGACCCAGTACTTC	CATSRAHGGTPGAETQYF
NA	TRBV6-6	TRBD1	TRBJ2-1	TGTGCCAGCAGTTACTCAACCAGACAGGGGTATGAGCAGTTCTTC	CASSYSTRQGYEQFF
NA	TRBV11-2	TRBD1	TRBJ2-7	TGTGCCAGCAGCCGTCGACAGGGAAGTTACGAGCAGTACTTC	CASSRRQGSYEQYF
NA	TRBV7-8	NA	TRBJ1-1	TGTGCCAGCAGCTTAGACCACGGGTCTGCAGTACTTGAAGCTTTCTTT	CASSLDHGSAVLEAFF
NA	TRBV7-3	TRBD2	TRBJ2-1	TGTGCCAGCAGCTTAACTTCCGGGACTAGCGGGAGATTGAATGAGCAGTTCTTC	CASSLTSGTSGRLNEQFF
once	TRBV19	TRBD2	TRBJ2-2	TGTGCCAGTAGTCCGGGAGGGAACACCGGGGAGCTGTTTTTT	CASSPGGNTGELFF
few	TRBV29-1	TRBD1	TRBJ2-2	TGCAGCGTTGGACAGGGCTTAAACACCGGGGAGCTGTTTTTT	CSVGQGLNTGELFF
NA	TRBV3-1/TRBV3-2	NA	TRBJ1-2	TGTGCCAGCAGCCAAGGCGTCAGGGTGGATGGCTACACCTTC	CASSQGVRVDGYTF
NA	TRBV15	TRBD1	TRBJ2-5	TGTGCCACCAGCAGGGACAGGGCGCAAGAGACCCAGTACTTC	CATSRDRAQETQYF
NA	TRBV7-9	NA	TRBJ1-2	TGTGCCAGCAGCTTAGCGTGGGGGGAAGAGGACTATGGCTACACCTTC	CASSLAWGEEDYGYTF
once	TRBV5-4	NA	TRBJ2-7	TGTGCCAGCAGCTTTGGAGGGACCCCCTACGAGCAGTACTTC	CASSFGGTPYEQYF
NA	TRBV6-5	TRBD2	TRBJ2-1	TGTGCCAGCACTTCAGCTAGCGGAGAGTACAATGAGCAGTTCTTC	CASTSASGEYNEQFF
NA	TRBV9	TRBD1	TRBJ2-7	TGTGCCAGCAGCCGGGGACAGGGGAGGCCCGTTTACGAGCAGTACTTC	CASSRGQGRPVYEQYF
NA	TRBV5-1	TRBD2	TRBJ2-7	TGCGCCAGCAGCCCTACCACTAGCGGGAGGACCAGCGAGCAGTACTTC	CASSPTTSGRTSEQYF
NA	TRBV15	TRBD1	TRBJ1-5	TGTGCCACCAGCAGAATCCCTCCGGGACAGAGGGATAGCAATCAGCCCCAGCATTTT	CATSRIPPGQRDSNQPQHF
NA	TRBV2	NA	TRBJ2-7	TGTGCCAGCCTCTTTGACAGCTCCTACGAGCAGTACTTC	CASLFDSSYEQYF
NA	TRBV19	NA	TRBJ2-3	TGTGCCAGTAGAACGCAGGACACAGATACGCAGTATTTT	CASRTQDTDTQYF
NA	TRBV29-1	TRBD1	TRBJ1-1	TGCAGCGTGAGACAGGGGCTCGTTGGAAACACTGAAGCTTTCTTT	CSVRQGLVGNTEAFF
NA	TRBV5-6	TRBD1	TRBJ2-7	TGTGCCAGCAGCTTGGTCGGGACAGGTTCCTACGAGCAGTACTTC	CASSLVGTGSYEQYF
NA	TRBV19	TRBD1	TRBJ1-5	TGTGCCAGTAGTATGGAGGCAACAGGGGCGGAAAATCAGCCCCAGCATTTT	CASSMEATGAENQPQHF
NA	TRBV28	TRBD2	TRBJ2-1	TGTGCCAGCACCAAGACTAGCGGGCTAAACAATGAGCAGTTCTTC	CASTKTSGLNNEQFF
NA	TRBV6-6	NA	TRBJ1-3	TGTGCCAGCAGTCCCCTGGACAGCTCTGGAAACACCATATATTTT	CASSPLDSSGNTIYF
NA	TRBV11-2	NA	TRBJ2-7	TGTGCCAGCAGGCAGGGGCCAGGCAGTGTCCTCGAGCAGTACTTC	CASRQGPGSVLEQYF
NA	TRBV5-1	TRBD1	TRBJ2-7	TGCGCCAGCAGCTCTACAGGGGGCGCCGAGCAGTACTTC	CASSSTGGAEQYF
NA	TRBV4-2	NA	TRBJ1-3	TGTGCCAGCAGCCAAGATACAGGGAAACCCTCTGGAAACACCATATATTTT	CASSQDTGKPSGNTIYF
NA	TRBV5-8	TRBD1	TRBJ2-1	TGTGCCAGCAGCCGACAGGGGGCGGCTATGGGTTACAATGAGCAGTTCTTC	CASSRQGAAMGYNEQFF
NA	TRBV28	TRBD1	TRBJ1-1	TGTGCCAGCAGATCGACAGGGGGTGGCTTGGCTTTCTTT	CASRSTGGGLAFF
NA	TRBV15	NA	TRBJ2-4	TGTGCCACCAGCAGAGATCTTTCGGAAAACATTCAGTACTTC	CATSRDLSENIQYF
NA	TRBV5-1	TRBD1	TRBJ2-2	TGCGCCAGCACTCCCCCGGGGACAGGGCGGGAGCTGTTTTTT	CASTPPGTGRELFF
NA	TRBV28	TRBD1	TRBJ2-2	TGTGCCAGCACCTTAAGGGGACCGGGACAGATTTTAACCGGGGAGCTGTTTTTT	CASTLRGPGQILTGELFF
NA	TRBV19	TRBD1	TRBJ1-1	TGTGCCAGTAGACAGCCGGGACAGGGGAACACTGAAGCTTTCTTT	CASRQPGQGNTEAFF
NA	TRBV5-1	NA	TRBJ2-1	TGCGCCAGCAGCGGCGTTGAGGGCGAGCAGTTCTTC	CASSGVEGEQFF
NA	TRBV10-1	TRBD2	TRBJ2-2	TGCGCCAGCAGTGACGATGGGACTAGCGGGAGATACGGGAACGGGGAGCTGTTTTTT	CASSDDGTSGRYGNGELFF
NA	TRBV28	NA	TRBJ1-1	TGTGCCAGCAGTCATCAAATGAACACTGAAGCTTTCTTT	CASSHQMNTEAFF
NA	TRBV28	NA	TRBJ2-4	TGTGCCAGCAGTTTCGCTTACGGCATTCAGTACTTC	CASSFAYGIQYF
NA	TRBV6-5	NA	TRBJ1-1	NA	CASSSSGQGEGTEAFF
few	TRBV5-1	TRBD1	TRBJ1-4	TGCGCCAGCAGCCCCGGGACAGGGTCGAAACTGTTTTTT	CASSPGTGSKLFF
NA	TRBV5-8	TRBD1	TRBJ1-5	TGTGCCAGCAGCCGGGGGACAGGTGTTTATAGCAATCAGCCCCAGCATTTT	CASSRGTGVYSNQPQHF
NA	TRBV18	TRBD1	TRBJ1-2	TGTGCCAGCTCACCAGGAACAGGGGATAACTATGGCTACACCTTC	CASSPGTGDNYGYTF
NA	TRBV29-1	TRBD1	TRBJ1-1	TGCAGCGTTGAAAAGTTAGAGGGGGCTGGCACTGAAGCTTTCTTT	CSVEKLEGAGTEAFF
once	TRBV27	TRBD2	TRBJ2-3	TGTGCCAGCAGTATCCGACTAGCGGGAGGGCAAGATACGCAGTATTTT	CASSIRLAGGQDTQYF
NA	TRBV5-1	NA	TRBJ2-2	TGCGCCAGCAGCCTACAGGGTACCACCGGGGAGCTGTTTTTT	CASSLQGTTGELFF
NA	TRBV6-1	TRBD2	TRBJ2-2	TGTGCCAGCAGTGAATCTAGCGGGGCTACCGGGGAGCTGTTTTTT	CASSESSGATGELFF
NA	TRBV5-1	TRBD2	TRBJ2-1	TGCGCCAGCAGCTCTATAGCGGGAGTTTCCGATGAGCAGTTCTTC	CASSSIAGVSDEQFF
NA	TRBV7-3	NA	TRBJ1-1	TGTGCCAGCAGCTTCGGGGGGAACACTGAAGCTTTCTTT	CASSFGGNTEAFF
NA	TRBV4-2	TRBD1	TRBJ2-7	TGTGCCAGCAGCCAAGAGGGCAAAGGAGAGGGGGCTAACTCCTACGAGCAGTACTTC	CASSQEGKGEGANSYEQYF
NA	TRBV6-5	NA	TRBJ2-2	TGTGCCAGCACTTACGGCGGAACGAACACCGGGGAGCTGTTTTTT	CASTYGGTNTGELFF
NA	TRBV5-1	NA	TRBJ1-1	TGCGCCAGCAGCTTGGCCGATAGATACACTGAAGCTTTCTTT	CASSLADRYTEAFF
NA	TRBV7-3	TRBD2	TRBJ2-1	TGTGCCAGCAGCTTAATCCCGGGAGGAGGGAATGAGCAGTTCTTC	CASSLIPGGGNEQFF